Each of the 5 T cell receptor beta chains below was sequenced from the same sample in a study of blood T cell repertoires in COVID-19. Some clones are missing from TCRdb's copy, which holds only in-frame ones; the method was immunoSEQ multiplex PCR. The table includes about 240,000 clones, about 90% detected once. The specimen sequenced was peripheral blood. The receptors come from a man between 60 and 75 years old who had recovered from COVID-19.

The J gene is TRBJ1-1, the V gene TRBV28, with D possibly matching TRBD1 (5 bases). Germline values: CDR1 MDHEN, CDR2 SYDVKM. The CDR3 has 15 residues. With 2 bases removed from V and 3 bases from J, the gap between germline ends came to 13 bases. For the CDR3, the DNA is TGTGCCAGCAGTTTAGTCGGGGGTGGAGACACTGAAGCTTTCTTT. Encoded protein: CASSLVGGGDTEAFF.

Written as DNA, the CDR3 is TGTGCCAGCAGCTTACGGCAGGGAGGCTCCTACAATGAGCAGTTCTTC. It is translated as CASSLRQGGSYNEQFF. The genes are TRBV11-3 and TRBJ2-1, with TRBD2 as a possible D gene (6 bases). Germline assignment: CDR1 SGHNT and CDR2 YENEEA. Deletions cut 2 bases from V and 0 bases from J, with 11 bases between. The CDR3 is 16 amino acids.

The chain carries TRBV6-5 and TRBJ1-1, with D perhaps matching TRBD1 (5 bases). This CDR3 has 13 amino acids. Trimming removed 6 bases at V and 0 bases at J, with 8 bases between. Germline CDR1 reads MNHEY; CDR2 reads SVGAGI. Here the CDR3 DNA reads TGTGCCAGCAGGGCGACAGTGAACACTGAAGCTTTCTTT. This gives the protein CASRATVNTEAFF.

The chain uses TRBV30 and TRBJ1-6, with D unresolved. V dropped 3 bases and J dropped 3 bases, with 12 bases sitting between them. The CDR3 has 15 amino acids. CDR1 and CDR2 from the germline V gene are GTSNPN and SVGIG (reference sequence). The CDR3 loop reads CAWRSFEGYNSPLHF. Written as DNA, the CDR3 is TGTGCCTGGAGAAGTTTCGAGGGCTATAATTCACCCCTCCACTTT.

This chain connects TRBV19 to TRBJ1-5, with 10 bases matching TRBD1. The germline V gene encodes CDR1 LNHDA and CDR2 SQIVND (reference sequence). The CDR3 has 15 residues. V gave up 7 bases and J gave up 5 bases; unmatched junction bases: 8. The CDR3 DNA follows: TGTGCCAGTAACCCGGGACAGGGGAGTTATCAGCCCCAGCATTTT. Translating it yields CASNPGQGSYQPQHF.